Below are 25 T cell receptor beta chains sequenced from a single sample in a study of T-cell memory formation after mild COVID-19. TCRdb called the 5' RACE reads again in MiXCR, with one record for every CDR3 protein. The sample consists of approximately 500,000 distinct CDR3 sequences, approximately 25% of them appearing once. The sample consisted of PBMCs or a T cell subset sorted from them (not recorded which). Receptors originate from an adult woman who had mild COVID-19 (a few samples of this study predate the infection). Cell type and time point are not known.

CDR3 DNA sequence: TGTGCCAGTAGTATATTATGGGGGGGCGAGCAGTACTTC. Translation gives CASSILWGGEQYF. The V gene is TRBV19, the J gene TRBJ2-7, with TRBD2 matching 7 bases. J gave up 6 bases and V 2 bases, and 4 bases lay outside the gene matches. The CDR3 is 13 residues long. CDR1 and CDR2 from the germline V gene are LNHDA and SQIVND (reference sequence).

This chain uses TRBV6-6 with TRBJ2-1; 11 positions agree with TRBD1. The V and J ends lost 0 bases and 8 bases, in that order; junction bases with no gene match: 3. This CDR3 is built from 15 residues. The V gene's germline CDR1 is MNHNY and CDR2 SVGAGI (reference sequence). The CDR3 DNA reads as TGTGCCAGCAGTTACTCCCGGGACAGGGGGTATGAGCAGTTCTTC. Encoded protein: CASSYSRDRGYEQFF.

This rearrangement joins TRBV10-3 to TRBJ1-1; no clear D. Germline V lookup: CDR1 ENHRY, CDR2 SYGVKD. The CDR3 has 15 residues. The germline V and J ends were trimmed by 3 bases and 2 bases, with 13 bases remaining between them. Here the CDR3 DNA reads TGTGCCATCAGTGATTCAGAGGAACCCAACACTGAAGCTTTCTTT. Its protein is CAISDSEEPNTEAFF.

The chain employs TRBV11-3 and TRBJ1-2; 7 bases are a match to TRBD1. The V gene's germline CDR1 is SGHNT and CDR2 YENEEA. The CDR3 runs to 15 residues. J was trimmed by 5 bases and V by 5 bases; bases with no gene match: 11. The CDR3 bases are TGTGCCAGCAGCCCTTCCTACAGGGGAAGTTATGGCTACACCTTC. This encodes CASSPSYRGSYGYTF.

J is TRBJ2-7 and V is TRBV4-1; TRBD2 agrees at 13 bases. The CDR3 runs 15 residues. Losses at the gene ends were 3 bases for V and 3 bases for J; bases not matched to a gene: 2. Germline CDR1 is MGHRA and CDR2 is YSYEKL. The CDR3 DNA is TGCGCCAGCAGCCATCGGACTAGCGGGGGCTACGAGCAGTACTTC. Its translation: CASSHRTSGGYEQYF.

This chain connects TRBV7-9 to TRBJ2-1; D is unclear. Per the germline V gene, CDR1 is SEHNR and CDR2 is FQNEAQ (reference sequence). CDR3 length equals 9 residues. The CDR3 DNA reads as TGTGCTGCAAGTGATGAGCAGTTCTTC. Amino acids: CAASDEQFF.

In its sample, this clonotype was seen once. V usage is TRBV15 and J usage is TRBJ2-7, with TRBD1 matching 10 bases. Trimming took 1 base from V and 3 from J; bases not matched to a gene: 0. Germline CDR1 reads LNHNV; CDR2 reads YYDKDF (reference sequence). This CDR3 is built from 14 residues. This CDR3 is CATSRGTGGYEQYF. The CDR3, as DNA: TGTGCCACCAGCAGAGGGACAGGGGGCTACGAGCAGTACTTC.

This clonotype was found a few times. The chain is built from TRBV29-1 and TRBJ2-2; D may correspond to TRBD1 or TRBD2 (6 bases each). Trimming took off 3 bases at V and 4 bases at J, with 9 bases between the two ends. The CDR3 totals 13 residues. Germline lookup yields CDR1 SQVTM and CDR2 ANQGSEA. The chain's CDR3 is CSVEEGVTGELFF. DNA of the CDR3: TGCAGCGTTGAGGAGGGGGTCACCGGGGAGCTGTTTTTT.

The J gene is TRBJ2-1, the V gene TRBV12-3 or TRBV12-4; a weak D match, TRBD2 (6 bases). The CDR3 covers 14 residues. V lost 3 bases, J lost 9 bases, and 15 bases lay in between. The DNA of the CDR3 is TGTGCCAGCAGTTTGGGACTTACGTACGGTGAGCAGTTCTTC. It codes for CASSLGLTYGEQFF.

J is TRBJ2-7 and V is TRBV5-6; D possibly corresponds to TRBD2 (5 bases). Between the trimmed V and J ends, which lost 1 base and 7 bases, there was a span of 6 bases. The CDR3 length is 11 residues. CDR1 is SGHDT and CDR2 is YYEEEE in the germline V gene. The CDR3 region is CASSLRREQYF. The DNA of the CDR3 is TGTGCCAGCAGCTTGAGGAGGGAGCAGTACTTC.

The chain carries TRBV12-3 or TRBV12-4 and TRBJ1-2, with D perhaps matching TRBD1 (5 bases). The CDR3 sequence is 13 residues long. The ends were cut back, 7 bases at V and 2 bases at J, with 11 bases in the middle. CDR3 sequence: CASNAGANYGYTF. CDR3 sequence (DNA): TGTGCCAGCAACGCCGGGGCCAACTATGGCTACACCTTC.

There are many counts of this clonotype. The gene calls are TRBV7-9 and TRBJ2-2; 9 positions agree with TRBD2. The CDR3 is 17 amino acids. V dropped 3 bases and J dropped 0; count of bases not matched to a gene: 5. The germline V gene encodes CDR1 SEHNR and CDR2 FQNEAQ (reference sequence). Written as DNA, the CDR3 is TGTGCCAGCAGCTTGGGATTAGCGGGGGCGAACACCGGGGAGCTGTTTTTT. Translating gives CASSLGLAGANTGELFF.

The V gene is TRBV5-1, the J gene TRBJ2-7; no clear D. The CDR3 is made up of 13 amino acids. Germline V CDR1 and CDR2: SGHRS, YFSETQ. The V gene lost 0 bases and the J gene lost 3 bases, with 7 bases spanning the gap. The chain's CDR3 is CASSLEVNYEQYF. In nucleotides, the CDR3 is TGCGCCAGCAGCTTGGAGGTGAACTACGAGCAGTACTTC.

The sample holds a few counts of this clonotype. V is TRBV5-1 and J is TRBJ2-3; 12 bases are a match to TRBD2. The J segment lost 1 base and the V segment lost 0 bases, leaving 6 bases of the junction unmatched. The CDR3 loop spans 18 amino acids. Germline lookup yields CDR1 SGHRS and CDR2 YFSETQ. CDR3 coding DNA: TGCGCCAGCAGCTTGGAACTAGCGGGGGGAGTCCGCACAGATACGCAGTATTTT. Protein sequence: CASSLELAGGVRTDTQYF. Variable domain in full (rest from reference TRBV5-1 and TRBJ2-3): KAGVTQTPRYLIKTRGQQVTLSCSPISGHRSVSWYQQTPGQGLQFLFEYFSETQRNKGNFPGRFSGRQFSNSRSEMNVSTLELGDSALYLCASSLELAGGVRTDTQYFGPGTRLTVL.

This clonotype has a handful of counts. This chain links TRBV13 with TRBJ1-2, with D perhaps TRBD1 (5 bases). CDR1 PRHDT and CDR2 FYEKMQ come from the germline V gene (reference sequence). This CDR3 is built from 15 residues. The V end was cut by 2 bases, the J end by 2 bases, with 12 bases between. The CDR3, as DNA: TGTGCCAGCAGCTTACAGGGCCGAAGGAACTATGGCTACACCTTC. Translation gives CASSLQGRRNYGYTF.

The rearrangement uses TRBV3-1 and TRBJ1-2; 7 bases agree with TRBD1. Germline lookup yields CDR1 LGHDT and CDR2 YNNKEL (reference sequence). There are 15 residues in the CDR3. Losses at the gene ends were 7 bases for V and 3 bases for J; bases not matched to a gene: 11. The CDR3 DNA follows: TGTGCCAGCACCCCAACAGGGGCTCTCGACTATGGCTACACCTTC. It codes for CASTPTGALDYGYTF.

The rearrangement uses TRBV7-9 and TRBJ2-7, with no clear D. Germline lookup yields CDR1 SEHNR and CDR2 FQNEAQ (reference sequence). This CDR3 comprises 10 residues. The CDR3 loop is CAPPPDEQYF. The DNA of the CDR3 is TGTGCTCCGCCCCCGGACGAGCAGTACTTC.

This clonotype occurred a few times. The chain joins TRBV6-1 to TRBJ1-2; the match to TRBD1 covers 7 bases. The ends lost 5 bases at V and 2 bases at J; junction bases unmatched: 17. The CDR3 runs 18 residues. Germline-derived CDR1 and CDR2 are MNHNS and SASEGT. CDR3 region: CASSSPHGATRGNYGYTF. The CDR3 nucleotides are TGTGCCAGCAGTTCCCCGCACGGGGCAACCAGGGGGAACTATGGCTACACCTTC.

The CDR3 bases are TGTGCCAGCAGCGTAGGACAGGGGGCTATCAACACTGAAGCTTTCTTT. Amino acid sequence: CASSVGQGAINTEAFF. V usage is TRBV9 and J usage is TRBJ1-1; TRBD1 matches 10 bases. CDR3 length equals 16 residues. V lost 0 bases to trimming and J lost 2 bases; unmatched junction nucleotides: 4. Germline assignment: CDR1 SGDLS and CDR2 YYNGEE.

The V gene is TRBV20-1, the J gene TRBJ1-2; perhaps TRBD1 as D (5 bases). Germline CDR1 is DFQATT and CDR2 is SNEGSKA (reference sequence). Trimming cost V 6 bases and J 3 bases, with 11 bases left between them. The CDR3 covers 12 residues. CDR3 DNA: TGCAGTGCCGCCCCAGGGTACTATGGCTACACCTTC. Its protein is CSAAPGYYGYTF.

The V gene is TRBV5-1, the J gene TRBJ2-7; D not certain. The CDR3 runs to 13 residues. The germline CDR1 and CDR2 sequences are SGHRS and YFSETQ. V lost 3 bases and J 6 bases, leaving 13 bases between the germline ends. CDR3 loop: CASSSGRVGEQYF. The CDR3 coding sequence is TGCGCCAGCAGCTCTGGCCGGGTAGGCGAGCAGTACTTC.

The chain couples TRBV11-3 to TRBJ2-1, with D tentatively TRBD1 (5 bases). Germline loops: CDR1 SGHNT, CDR2 YENEEA. Between the trimmed V and J ends, which lost 6 bases and 6 bases, there was a span of 15 bases. The CDR3 is made up of 14 amino acids. The CDR3 DNA sequence: TGTGCCAGCAGTTTTTCAGGGTTGGCCAATGAGCAGTTCTTC. It translates to CASSFSGLANEQFF.

This clonotype has only a few counts. This chain connects TRBV12-3 or TRBV12-4 to TRBJ2-7; D is unclear. Trimming pared 7 bases from V and 6 bases from J, leaving 13 bases between. The CDR3 length is 12 residues. The DNA of the CDR3 is TGTGCCAGCACTTTCGCTTGGGGCGAGCAGTACTTC. Translating it yields CASTFAWGEQYF.

The V gene is TRBV12-3 or TRBV12-4, the J gene TRBJ1-3; perhaps TRBD1 as D (5 bases). The V gene lost 1 base and the J gene lost 4 bases, with 11 bases spanning the gap. The CDR3 sequence is 15 residues long. The CDR3 sequence is CASSLGGSLGNTIYF. CDR3 in DNA: TGTGCCAGCAGTTTAGGGGGGTCCCTCGGAAACACCATATATTTT.

This clonotype showed up just a few times. The chain is built from TRBV20-1 and TRBJ2-1, with D possibly TRBD2 on 6 matching bases. Trimming stripped 3 bases from V and 9 bases from J, with 18 bases between. In germline, CDR1 is DFQATT, CDR2 SNEGSKA (reference sequence). The CDR3 contains 14 residues. This CDR3 is CSARQEGALSEQFF. CDR3 in DNA: TGCAGTGCTAGGCAGGAGGGTGCCCTGAGTGAGCAGTTCTTC.